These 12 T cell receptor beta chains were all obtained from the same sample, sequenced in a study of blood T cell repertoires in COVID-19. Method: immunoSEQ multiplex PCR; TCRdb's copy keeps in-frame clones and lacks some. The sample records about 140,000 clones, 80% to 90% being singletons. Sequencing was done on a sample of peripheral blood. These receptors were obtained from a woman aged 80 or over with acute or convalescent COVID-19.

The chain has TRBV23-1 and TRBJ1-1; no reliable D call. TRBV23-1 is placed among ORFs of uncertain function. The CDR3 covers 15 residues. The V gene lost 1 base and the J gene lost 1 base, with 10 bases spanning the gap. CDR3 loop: CASSQWAIRNTEAFF. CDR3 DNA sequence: TGCGCCAGCAGTCAATGGGCCATTAGGAACACTGAAGCTTTCTTT.

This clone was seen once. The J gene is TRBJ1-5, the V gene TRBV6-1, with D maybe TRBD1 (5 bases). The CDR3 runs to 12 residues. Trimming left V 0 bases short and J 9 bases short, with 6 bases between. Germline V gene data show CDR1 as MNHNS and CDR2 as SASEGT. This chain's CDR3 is CASSEARGPQHF. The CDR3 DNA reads TGTGCCAGCAGTGAAGCAAGGGGGCCCCAGCATTTT.

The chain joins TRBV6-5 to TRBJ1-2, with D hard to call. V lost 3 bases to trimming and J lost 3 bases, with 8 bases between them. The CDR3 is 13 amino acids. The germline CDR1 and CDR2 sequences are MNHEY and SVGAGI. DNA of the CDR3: TGTGCCAGCAGTTATGAACAGTACTATGGCTACACCTTC. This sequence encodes CASSYEQYYGYTF.

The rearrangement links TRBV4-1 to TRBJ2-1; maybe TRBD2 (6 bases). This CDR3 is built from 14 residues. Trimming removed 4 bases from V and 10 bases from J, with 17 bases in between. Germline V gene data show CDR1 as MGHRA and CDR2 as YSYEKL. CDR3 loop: CASSPSPGREEQFF. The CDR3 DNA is TGCGCCAGCAGCCCCTCTCCCGGTCGGGAGGAGCAGTTCTTC.

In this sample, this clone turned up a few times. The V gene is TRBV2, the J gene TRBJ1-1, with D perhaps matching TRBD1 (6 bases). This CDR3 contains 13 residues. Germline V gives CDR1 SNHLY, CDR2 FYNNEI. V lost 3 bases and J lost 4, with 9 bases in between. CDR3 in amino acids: CASSEGAGTEAFF. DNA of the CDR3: TGTGCCAGCAGTGAGGGGGCCGGCACTGAAGCTTTCTTT.

For the CDR3, the DNA is TGTGCCAGCAGCACGACCCGACAGGGGGGCACTGAAGCTTTCTTT. As protein: CASSTTRQGGTEAFF. V and J are TRBV11-1 and TRBJ1-1; TRBD1 matches 9 bases. The germline V gene has CDR1 SGHAT and CDR2 FQDESV (reference sequence). The CDR3 sequence is 15 residues long. V was clipped by 5 bases and J by 4 bases; unmatched bases: 8. Full variable domain (outside the CDR3, taken from reference TRBV11-1 and TRBJ1-1): EAEVAQSPRYKITEKSQAVAFWCDPISGHATLYWYRQILGQGPELLVQFQDESVVDDSQLPKDRFSAERLKGVDSTLKIQPAELGDSAMYLCASSTTRQGGTEAFFGQGTRLTVV.

CDR3 sequence reads: CASRQGSHQPQHF. CDR3 bases: TGTGCCAGCAGACAGGGATCCCATCAGCCCCAGCATTTT. The chain links TRBV28 to TRBJ1-5; D might be TRBD1 (6 bases). V was shortened by 6 bases and J by 5 bases, with 11 bases between the two germline ends. The germline gives CDR1 MDHEN, CDR2 SYDVKM. The CDR3 runs to 13 residues.

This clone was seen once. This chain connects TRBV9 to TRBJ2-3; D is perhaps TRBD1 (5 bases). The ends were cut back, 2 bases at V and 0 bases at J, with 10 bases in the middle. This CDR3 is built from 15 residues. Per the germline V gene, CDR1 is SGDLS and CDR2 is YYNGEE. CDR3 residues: CASSVTGWSTDTQYF. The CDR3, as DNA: TGTGCCAGCAGCGTTACAGGATGGAGCACAGATACGCAGTATTTT. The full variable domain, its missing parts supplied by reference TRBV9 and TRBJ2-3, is DSGVTQTPKHLITATGQRVTLRCSPRSGDLSVYWYQQSLDQGLQFLIQYYNGEERAKGNILERFSAQQFPDLHSELNLSSLELGDSALYFCASSVTGWSTDTQYFGPGTRLTVL.

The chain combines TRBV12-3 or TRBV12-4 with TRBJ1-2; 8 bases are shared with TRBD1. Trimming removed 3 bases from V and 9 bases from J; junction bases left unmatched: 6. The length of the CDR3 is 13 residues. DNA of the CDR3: TGTGCCAGCAGTTTCCCAGGGGGCGAGAGCTACACCTTC. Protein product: CASSFPGGESYTF.

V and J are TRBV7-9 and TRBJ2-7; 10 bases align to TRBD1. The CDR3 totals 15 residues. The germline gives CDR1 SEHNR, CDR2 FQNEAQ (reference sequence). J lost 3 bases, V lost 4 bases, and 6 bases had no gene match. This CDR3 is CASSYGTGALYEQYF. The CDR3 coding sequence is TGTGCCAGCAGCTACGGGACAGGGGCTCTCTACGAGCAGTACTTC.

The CDR3 reads CASSYTGDEDTQYF. In DNA, the CDR3 is TGTGCCAGCAGTTATACAGGGGATGAAGATACGCAGTATTTT. This chain links TRBV6-5 with TRBJ2-3; TRBD1 agrees at 7 bases. Germline loops: CDR1 MNHEY, CDR2 SVGAGI. The J segment lost 5 bases and the V segment lost 3 bases, leaving 5 bases of the junction unmatched. This CDR3 comprises 14 residues.

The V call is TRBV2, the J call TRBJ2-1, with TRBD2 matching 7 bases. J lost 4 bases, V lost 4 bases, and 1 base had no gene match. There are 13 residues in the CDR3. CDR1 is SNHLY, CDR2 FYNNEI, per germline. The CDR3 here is CASSAGGYNEQFF. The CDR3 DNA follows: TGTGCCAGCAGTGCCGGGGGGTACAATGAGCAGTTCTTC.